Each of the 4 T cell receptor beta chains below was sequenced from the same sample in a study of chemoradiotherapy in HPV16-positive cancers. Repertoires were generated with immunoSEQ multiplex PCR, while TCRdb's copy carries only in-frame clones and drops some. Here the sample spans fewer than 70,000 clones, around nine tenths being singletons. Sequences were derived from blood, sampled from a patient who underwent chemoradiotherapy. The receptors here all came from a human donor with HPV-associated anogenital cancer.

This clone occurred a few times. The gene calls are TRBV29-1 and TRBJ1-2; D not certain. CDR3 length: 15 residues. Germline assignment: CDR1 SQVTM and CDR2 ANQGSEA. V dropped 4 bases and J dropped 2 bases, with 17 bases sitting between them. The chain's CDR3 is CSVGGEGLGNYGYTF. CDR3 sequence (DNA): TGCAGCGTTGGCGGGGAAGGCCTTGGAAACTATGGCTACACCTTC.

The chain has TRBV27 and TRBJ1-6; 8 nucleotides line up with TRBD1. Trimming took 5 bases from V and 0 from J; bases not matched to a gene: 6. This CDR3 comprises 17 residues. Germline V gene sequence: CDR1 MNHEY, CDR2 SMNVEV (reference sequence). The DNA of the CDR3 is TGTGCCAGCAGTCGACAGGGGCTCAGCTCCTATAATTCACCCCTCCACTTT. It yields the protein CASSRQGLSSYNSPLHF.

The gene calls are TRBV25-1 and TRBJ1-2, with TRBD1 as a possible D gene (5 bases). Germline CDR1 reads MGHDK; CDR2 reads SYGVNS. The CDR3 sequence is 15 residues long. V was shortened by 6 bases and J by 0 bases, with 14 bases between the two germline ends. The CDR3 is CASSERQISNYGYTF. Here the CDR3 DNA reads TGTGCCAGCAGCGAAAGACAGATCTCTAACTATGGCTACACCTTC.

The chain combines TRBV4-3 with TRBJ2-7, with 8 nucleotides matching TRBD1. The V gene's germline CDR1 is LGHNA and CDR2 YSLEER. J was trimmed by 4 bases and V by 1 base; bases with no gene match: 3. The CDR3 is 14 residues long. CDR3 DNA sequence: TGCGCCAGCAGCCAAGGGACAGGGAGGTACGAGCAGTACTTC. Its protein is CASSQGTGRYEQYF.